This T cell receptor (beta chain) comes out of a study of regulatory T cells in long-lasting Graves disease. This clonotype was picked up a small number of times. With iRepertoire HTBI primers and Arm-PCR of CDR3 regions, TCR beta libraries were built. TCRdb processed the multiplex PCR reads anew with MiXCR; each CDR3 protein has one entry. The repertoire holds roughly 610,000 distinct CDR3 sequences, with approximately 15% as singletons. This CDR3 is 14 amino acids long. The germline gives CDR1 DFQATT, CDR2 SNEGSKA (reference sequence). Trimming took off 3 bases at V and 0 bases at J, with 9 bases between the two ends. Time point of the sample: newly diagnosed GD, antithyroid drugs for less than 3 months. Isolated PBMC RNA provided the starting material for the TCR library. This sample also appeared in a second study, on T cells in Graves' hyperthyroidism and ophthalmopathy. As that report states: Most clonotypes expanded in thyroid above 0.001 were likewise present in blood.

This specimen was peripheral blood mononuclear cells (PBMCs), taken at new diagnosis, from a patient treated with antithyroid drugs. The sequence was obtained from a woman aged 30 to 39 with Graves disease. The chain employs TRBV20-1 and TRBJ2-1; D not certain. CDR3 protein: CSASNPDSYNEQFF. The DNA for the CDR3 is TGCAGTGCTAGTAATCCGGACTCCTACAATGAGCAGTTCTTC.